This T cell receptor (beta chain) emerged from a study of beta chain features in type 1 diabetes. Comment on this clone: Its antigen is unknown.

Expressed TCRB transcripts were sequenced, since all the RNA that had been isolated was reverse transcribed. The table came from immunoSEQ multiplex PCR; TCRdb's copy has only in-frame clones and leaves some out. The sample holds about 660,000 clones, more than 13% seen once. Overall study findings and caveats: All four CD4+ subsets of Type 1 diabetes patients contained TCRB CDR3s that were moderately but significantly shorter. The analysis here could not establish whether HLA type shapes TCRB rearrangement.

The CDR3 has 15 residues. Germline V gene sequence: CDR1 MNHNY, CDR2 SVGAGI (reference sequence). Trimming pared 5 bases from V and 5 bases from J, leaving 18 bases between. This TCR was sampled from a man aged 18 to 29 with type 1 diabetes. Sequencing was performed on naive CD4+ T cells from blood. The genes are TRBV6-6 and TRBJ2-5; D may be TRBD2 (5 bases). The CDR3 loop reads CASSPGSFTAETQYF. The CDR3 nucleotides read TGTGCCAGCAGTCCGGGGTCTTTCACGGCCGAGACCCAGTACTTC.